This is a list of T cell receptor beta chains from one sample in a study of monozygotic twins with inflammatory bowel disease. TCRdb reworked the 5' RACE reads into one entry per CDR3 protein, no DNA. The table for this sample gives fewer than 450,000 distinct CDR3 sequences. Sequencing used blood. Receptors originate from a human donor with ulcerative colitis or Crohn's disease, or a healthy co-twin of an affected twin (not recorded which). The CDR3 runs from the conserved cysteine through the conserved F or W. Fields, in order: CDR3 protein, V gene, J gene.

CDR3aa: CASSLGSLNTEAFF; v_gene: TRBV27; j_gene: TRBJ1-1
CDR3aa: CASSLQGNNQPQHF; v_gene: TRBV12-3/TRBV12-4; j_gene: TRBJ1-5
CDR3aa: CSARGGRVANEQFF; v_gene: TRBV20-1; j_gene: TRBJ2-1
CDR3aa: CASKHVSSYNEQFF; v_gene: TRBV19; j_gene: TRBJ2-1
CDR3aa: CSVLEGGTDTQYF; v_gene: TRBV29-1; j_gene: TRBJ2-3
CDR3aa: CASSRGTSGYEQYF; v_gene: TRBV4-3; j_gene: TRBJ2-7
CDR3aa: CASSFLDRHPYEQYF; v_gene: TRBV5-1; j_gene: TRBJ2-7
CDR3aa: CASRDSYSGANVLTF; v_gene: TRBV5-1; j_gene: TRBJ2-6
CDR3aa: CASSYSGELLYEQYF; v_gene: TRBV6-5; j_gene: TRBJ2-7
CDR3aa: CASSPGTGDPYEQYF; v_gene: TRBV5-1; j_gene: TRBJ2-7
CDR3aa: CASSPPGQGHYEQYF; v_gene: TRBV6-2/TRBV6-3; j_gene: TRBJ2-7
CDR3aa: CASSDRAQSSYEQYF; v_gene: TRBV11-2; j_gene: TRBJ2-7
CDR3aa: CASSNIQERTGELFF; v_gene: TRBV5-1; j_gene: TRBJ2-2
CDR3aa: CASSDQGQASHF; v_gene: TRBV6-6; j_gene: TRBJ1-6
CDR3aa: CASREQGLGGREQYF; v_gene: TRBV27; j_gene: TRBJ2-7
CDR3aa: CASSALRGLAGGLWTDTQYF; v_gene: TRBV25-1; j_gene: TRBJ2-3
CDR3aa: CASSLGTGGSGVNVLTF; v_gene: TRBV12-3/TRBV12-4; j_gene: TRBJ2-6